The 31 T cell receptor beta chains listed next were all sequenced from one sample in a study of shared clonotypes between healthy human individuals (dated by TCRdb to the early 2020s). Library method: the immunoSEQ multiplex PCR assay. TCRdb's version of the immuneACCESS table is confined to in-frame rearrangements and falls short of the full clone set. An unresolved V gene accounts for under half of the shortfall where checked; the remainder is of unknown origin. Present in this sample are 600,000 to 750,000 clones, about nine tenths of which were seen just once. Of the sample, 34% is held by the ten largest clones. The sequenced material came from memory CD8+ T cells from PBMCs. The cell subset or site label on this specimen signifies: CD45RO+ cells pooled with CCR7-negative TemRA cells. The receptors originated from a man aged 18 to 30 in good health. Some clones in this sample may be carry-over from other donors' samples.

The chain uses TRBV7-9 and TRBJ2-7; D is tentatively TRBD1 or TRBD2 (7 bases each). The CDR3 consists of 15 residues. CDR1 is SEHNR and CDR2 is FQNEAQ in the germline V gene (reference sequence). Trimming cost V 5 bases and J 1 base, with 15 bases left between them. CDR3 sequence: CASSPWEGQSYEQYF. CDR3 nucleotides: TGTGCCAGCAGCCCATGGGAGGGACAGTCCTACGAGCAGTACTTC.

The CDR3 loop reads CASSEEGVTGGYNEQFF. CDR3 in DNA: TGTGCCAGCAGTGAAGAGGGGGTTACGGGAGGGTACAATGAGCAGTTCTTC. V gene TRBV2 combines with J gene TRBJ2-1, with 8 bases identical to TRBD2. CDR3 length: 17 residues. Per the germline V gene, CDR1 is SNHLY and CDR2 is FYNNEI. The ends lost 1 base at V and 4 bases at J; junction bases unmatched: 9.

The rearrangement joins TRBV14 to TRBJ2-3; no clear D gene. This CDR3 has 15 amino acids. V was cut by 0 bases and J by 0 bases, with 7 bases left in between. The germline CDR1 and CDR2 sequences are SGHDN and FVKESK. The CDR3 protein is CASSQDWRSTDTQYF. The CDR3 DNA is TGTGCCAGCAGCCAAGATTGGCGGAGCACAGATACGCAGTATTTT.

V usage is TRBV27 and J usage is TRBJ1-1; D not resolved. Germline V gene sequence: CDR1 MNHEY, CDR2 SMNVEV (reference sequence). V was cut by 6 bases and J by 1 base, with 9 bases left in between. This CDR3 spans 13 amino acids. The CDR3 DNA sequence: TGTGCCAGCAGGATTGCAGGGAACACTGAAGCTTTCTTT. Translated: CASRIAGNTEAFF.

This clone appeared a single time. This chain joins TRBV7-9 and TRBJ2-3; 10 bases align to TRBD1. Germline trimming cut 2 bases from V and 6 bases from J; bases unmatched to any gene: 2. Per germline, CDR1 SEHNR and CDR2 FQNEAQ (reference sequence). The CDR3 consists of 14 residues. The CDR3 DNA reads TGTGCCAGCAGCTTACGGGACAGGGGTGATACGCAGTATTTT. Protein: CASSLRDRGDTQYF.

The V call is TRBV6-1, the J call TRBJ2-7; D is unclear. This CDR3 contains 13 residues. Trimming stripped 2 bases from V and 2 bases from J, with 7 bases between. Germline V CDR1 and CDR2: MNHNS, SASEGT. The DNA for the CDR3 is TGTGCCAGCAGTGAACCCAGACCCTACGAGCAGTACTTC. It translates to CASSEPRPYEQYF.

V usage is TRBV30 and J usage is TRBJ2-5, with a weak D call TRBD2 (7 bases). The DNA end is more similar to TRBJ2-7, so the J call may be wrong. Germline CDR1 is GTSNPN and CDR2 is SVGIG (reference sequence). The CDR3 is 16 residues long. CDR3 residues: CAWIPEGGGPRYEQYF. The DNA of the CDR3 is TGTGCCTGGATCCCGGAGGGAGGGGGGCCTAGATACGAGCAGTACTTC.

The chain employs TRBV5-8 and TRBJ1-6; D is ambiguous. Germline loops: CDR1 SGHTS, CDR2 YDEGEE. This CDR3 comprises 13 residues. Trimming removed 2 bases at V and 10 bases at J, with 10 bases between. In DNA form, the CDR3 reads TGTGCCAGCAGCTTTTCACCCAACTCACCCCTCCACTTT. Encoded protein: CASSFSPNSPLHF.

The chain links TRBV5-5 to TRBJ1-2; D may be TRBD1 (6 bases). The CDR3 spans 17 residues. CDR1 SGHKS and CDR2 YYEKEE come from the germline V gene (reference sequence). The ends were cut back, 0 bases at V and 0 bases at J, with 15 bases in the middle. CDR3 coding DNA: TGTGCCAGCAGCTTGGAGTGGGGGCAGCCCCCTAACTATGGCTACACCTTC. The encoded protein is CASSLEWGQPPNYGYTF.

The chain recombines TRBV6-1 with TRBJ2-7; D is possibly TRBD1 (5 bases). Trimming stripped 2 bases from V and 3 bases from J, with 14 bases between. The CDR3 runs to 15 residues. The V gene's germline CDR1 is MNHNS and CDR2 SASEGT. CDR3 sequence reads: CASSELGRRGYEQYF. In nucleotides, the CDR3 is TGTGCCAGCAGTGAATTGGGGCGGAGAGGCTACGAGCAGTACTTC.

The chain joins TRBV28 to TRBJ2-5; tentatively, D is TRBD1 or TRBD2 (5 bases each). V lost 3 bases to trimming and J lost 2 bases, with 13 bases between them. CDR1 and CDR2 (germline): MDHEN, SYDVKM. The CDR3 contains 15 residues. As DNA, the CDR3 is TGTGCCAGCAGTTTCCGGGGCGAGTTGCAAGAGACCCAGTACTTC. Translating gives CASSFRGELQETQYF. Together with reference TRBV28 and TRBJ2-5, the CDR3 gives the full variable domain: DVKVTQSSRYLVKRTGEKVFLECVQDMDHENMFWYRQDPGLGLRLIYFSYDVKMKEKGDIPEGYSVSREKKERFSLILESASTNQTSMYLCASSFRGELQETQYFGPGTRLLVL.

A remark on this clone: This clone may be a read error of a much larger clone one base away. In the same sample, other DNA sequences code for this CDR3. The V gene is TRBV4-2, the J gene TRBJ2-1, with 12 bases lining up with TRBD2. The V and J ends lost 0 bases and 8 bases, in that order; junction bases with no gene match: 2. The CDR3 has 15 residues. The V gene's germline CDR1 is LGHNA and CDR2 YNFKEQ. The CDR3 region has the DNA TGTGCCAGCAGCCAAGAGACTAGCGGGAGTTATGAGCAGTTCTTC. Its protein product is CASSQETSGSYEQFF.

The chain links TRBV4-1 to TRBJ2-3; D may correspond to TRBD1 or TRBD2 (6 bases each). The germline V gene encodes CDR1 MGHRA and CDR2 YSYEKL. The V and J ends lost 2 bases and 4 bases respectively, with 16 bases between them. There are 16 residues in the CDR3. CDR3 residues: CASSQMGAGRADTQYF. DNA of the CDR3: TGCGCCAGCAGCCAAATGGGGGCGGGAAGGGCAGATACGCAGTATTTT.

The J gene is TRBJ1-2, the V gene TRBV2; 9 bases map to TRBD1. The junction had 9 bases not matched to a gene; V was cut back by 10 bases and J by 3 bases. Germline V gives CDR1 SNHLY, CDR2 FYNNEI. This CDR3 region has 14 residues. The CDR3 region has the DNA TGTGCCAACTTCGGGACAGGGTTGGACTATGGCTACACCTTC. Translating it yields CANFGTGLDYGYTF.

V usage is TRBV5-1 and J usage is TRBJ2-1, with 7 bases identical to TRBD2. V was clipped by 2 bases and J by 0 bases; unmatched bases: 8. There are 17 residues in the CDR3. CDR1 is SGHRS and CDR2 is YFSETQ in the germline V gene. The CDR3 loop reads CASSLPLAVSSYNEQFF. DNA of the CDR3: TGCGCCAGCAGCTTACCCCTAGCGGTTAGCTCCTACAATGAGCAGTTCTTC.

The V and J genes are TRBV19 and TRBJ1-4; 8 nucleotides agree with TRBD1. The CDR3 totals 15 residues. V gave up 7 bases and J gave up 3 bases; unmatched junction bases: 7. The germline V gene has CDR1 LNHDA and CDR2 SQIVND (reference sequence). The CDR3 nucleotides are TGTGCCAGTACCAAACAGGGGGAAGCTAATGAAAAACTGTTTTTT. Amino acids: CASTKQGEANEKLFF.

The chain carries TRBV10-2 and TRBJ2-1; D possibly matches TRBD1 or TRBD2 (7 bases each). CDR3 length: 16 amino acids. CDR1 is WSHSY and CDR2 is SAAADI in the germline V gene. The V and J ends lost 8 bases and 4 bases respectively, with 21 bases between them. The CDR3 coding sequence is TGCGCCAGCCAGGGGGGGCCACGTGGTAATTACAATGAGCAGTTCTTC. Translated, it gives CASQGGPRGNYNEQFF.

The V and J genes are TRBV28 and TRBJ2-1; D possibly corresponds to TRBD1 (6 bases). The germline gives CDR1 MDHEN, CDR2 SYDVKM. Deletions cut 6 bases from V and 2 bases from J, with 14 bases between. CDR3 length equals 15 residues. The CDR3 loop is CASSLYREAYNEQFF. The CDR3 DNA sequence: TGTGCCAGCAGCCTCTACAGGGAAGCCTACAATGAGCAGTTCTTC.

The genes are TRBV15 and TRBJ2-2, with 11 bases identical to TRBD2. This CDR3 comprises 15 residues. Germline V gene sequence: CDR1 LNHNV, CDR2 YYDKDF (reference sequence). V shed 1 base, J shed 6 bases, and the junction held 1 base outside the gene matches. CDR3 residues: CATSRGLAGSGELFF. CDR3 sequence (DNA): TGTGCCACCAGCAGAGGACTAGCGGGATCCGGGGAGCTGTTTTTT.

J is TRBJ2-7 and V is TRBV27; 9 nucleotides match TRBD2. Germline V gene sequence: CDR1 MNHEY, CDR2 SMNVEV (reference sequence). V dropped 6 bases and J dropped 5; count of bases not matched to a gene: 8. This CDR3 has 14 amino acids. The DNA of the CDR3 is TGTGCCAGCAGATATAGCGGGAGTCTCAACGAGCAGTACTTC. It specifies CASRYSGSLNEQYF.

The V and J genes are TRBV6-5 and TRBJ2-5, with TRBD2 matching over 8 bases. This CDR3 region has 14 residues. Losses at the gene ends were 2 bases for V and 4 bases for J; bases not matched to a gene: 3. Germline CDR1 and CDR2: MNHEY and SVGAGI. CDR3 loop: CASSYGTRGETQYF. For the CDR3, the DNA is TGTGCCAGCAGTTACGGGACTAGAGGAGAGACCCAGTACTTC.

The sample holds one count of this clone. CDR3 residues: CASSGDGEGTRRTDTQYF. CDR3 coding DNA: TGTGCCAGCAGCGGAGACGGGGAGGGGACTAGACGGACAGATACGCAGTATTTT. The chain has TRBV9 and TRBJ2-3; 8 bases map to TRBD2. The CDR3 totals 18 residues. The trim removed 3 bases at V and 3 bases at J, leaving 15 bases unmatched. Germline V gene sequence: CDR1 SGDLS, CDR2 YYNGEE.

This clone has only one observation. This chain connects TRBV27 to TRBJ1-1; D unclear. The CDR3 contains 14 residues. Deletions cut 6 bases from V and 5 bases from J, with 16 bases between. Per the germline V gene, CDR1 is MNHEY and CDR2 is SMNVEV (reference sequence). CDR3 DNA sequence: TGTGCCAGCAGCCTGGTGGGATATGGGACTGAAGCTTTCTTT. Translating gives CASSLVGYGTEAFF.

With regard to this clone: The sample contains more than one DNA sequence encoding this CDR3. The V and J genes are TRBV5-1 and TRBJ2-2; no clear D. Germline V lookup: CDR1 SGHRS, CDR2 YFSETQ. This CDR3 is built from 14 residues. Trimming left V 0 bases short and J 1 base short, with 4 bases between. The DNA for the CDR3 is TGCGCCAGCAGCTTGGTTGGGAACACCGGGGAGCTGTTTTTT. This gives the protein CASSLVGNTGELFF.

The chain has TRBV7-6 and TRBJ2-5; TRBD1 is a possible D gene (6 bases). Per the germline V gene, CDR1 is SGHVS and CDR2 is FNYEAQ. The CDR3 loop spans 15 amino acids. V was pared by 2 bases and J by 0 bases, with 10 bases between. Here the CDR3 reads CASSLLRTDQETQYF. The CDR3 DNA reads TGTGCCAGCAGCTTATTGAGGACAGACCAAGAGACCCAGTACTTC. Full variable domain (missing parts from reference TRBV7-6 and TRBJ2-5): GAGVSQSPRYKVTKRGQDVALRCDPISGHVSLYWYRQALGQGPEFLTYFNYEAQQDKSGLPNDRFSAERPEGSISTLTIQRTEQRDSAMYRCASSLLRTDQETQYFGPGTRLLVL.

This chain connects TRBV19 to TRBJ1-1, with D unclear. This CDR3 has 13 amino acids. From germline, CDR1 is LNHDA and CDR2 SQIVND (reference sequence). V lost 2 bases and J 9 bases, leaving 13 bases between the germline ends. CDR3 residues: CASSISSGAQAFF. Here the CDR3 DNA reads TGTGCCAGTAGTATAAGCTCAGGCGCTCAAGCTTTCTTT.

The chain combines TRBV14 with TRBJ2-7, with D perhaps matching TRBD1 or TRBD2 (6 bases each). The CDR3 totals 15 residues. Germline-derived CDR1 and CDR2 are SGHDN and FVKESK. V was shortened by 3 bases and J by 2 bases, with 14 bases between the two germline ends. CDR3 DNA sequence: TGTGCCAGCAGCCATACGGGGGCTCACCCCTACGAGCAGTACTTC. Translated, it gives CASSHTGAHPYEQYF.

The V gene is TRBV6-5, the J gene TRBJ1-5; possibly TRBD1 for D (6 bases). The CDR3 is 13 amino acids. The V gene's germline CDR1 is MNHEY and CDR2 SVGAGI. V lost 5 bases, J lost 7 bases, and 12 bases lay in between. Here the CDR3 reads CASSNRVGQPQHF. As DNA, the CDR3 is TGTGCCAGCAGTAACAGGGTTGGACAGCCCCAGCATTTT.

This chain joins TRBV27 and TRBJ1-3; TRBD1 might be the D (5 bases). This CDR3 is built from 16 residues. CDR1 is MNHEY, CDR2 SMNVEV, per germline (reference sequence). The ends were cut back, 6 bases at V and 2 bases at J, with 17 bases in the middle. The chain's CDR3 is CASRPNRGFPGNTIYF. The CDR3 region has the DNA TGTGCCAGCAGACCGAACCGGGGCTTCCCTGGAAACACCATATATTTT.

The rearrangement uses TRBV19 and TRBJ1-1, with D unresolved. CDR1 is LNHDA, CDR2 SQIVND, per germline (reference sequence). V was shortened by 5 bases and J by 3 bases, with 16 bases between the two germline ends. This CDR3 region has 15 residues. The CDR3, as DNA: TGTGCCAGTAGTCCCCGACATCGGTGGGACACTGAAGCTTTCTTT. It translates to CASSPRHRWDTEAFF. The full variable domain, completed using reference TRBV19 and TRBJ1-1, is DGGITQSPKYLFRKEGQNVTLSCEQNLNHDAMYWYRQDPGQGLRLIYYSQIVNDFQKGDIAEGYSVSREKKESFPLTVTSAQKNPTAFYLCASSPRHRWDTEAFFGQGTRLTVV.

In its sample, this clone was seen once. The chain has TRBV7-9 and TRBJ1-5; D not resolved. The V end was cut by 5 bases, the J end by 0 bases, with 8 bases between. CDR3 length: 14 amino acids. Germline loops: CDR1 SEHNR, CDR2 FQNEAQ (reference sequence). The CDR3 spells CASSDLTSNQPQHF. Written as DNA, the CDR3 is TGTGCCAGCAGCGACCTAACTAGCAATCAGCCCCAGCATTTT.